The clone carrying this T cell receptor beta chain was found a few times. The data are from a study of blood T cell repertoires in COVID-19. Whole-study context: Material from acute and convalescent COVID-19 was sourced from the United States, Italy and Spain. The cDNA or gDNA used as material had been derived from T cells, B-cell-depleted T cells, or PBMCs.

Original handling: For nucleated cells, counts were estimated from reference gene primer amplification. Here immunoSEQ multiplex PCR was the method, and the copy in TCRdb shows in-frame clones only, minus some. The V and J calls and clone size were taken over from that table, and D and trimming were inferred from the DNA. The table shows under 80,000 clones, with roughly 71% occurring only once. Patients at the Seattle site were enrolled during active infection and followed longitudinally. Material for sequencing was peripheral blood. This sequence originates from a man aged 60-69 years with COVID-19, enrolled during active disease.

CDR3 residues: CASSPRLAAIGELFF. In nucleotides, the CDR3 is TGTGCCAGCAGCCCCCGACTAGCGGCGATCGGGGAGCTGTTTTTT. The chain combines TRBV4-2 with TRBJ2-2; TRBD2 matches 9 bases. With 4 bases clipped from V and 7 bases from J, the junction kept 7 bases outside the gene matches. Per the germline V gene, CDR1 is LGHNA and CDR2 is YNFKEQ. This CDR3 spans 15 amino acids.